The 14 T cell receptor beta chains given below trace back to one sample, sequenced in a study of T cell responses to AZD1222 COVID-19 vaccine. Some clones are missing from TCRdb's copy, which holds only in-frame ones; the method was immunoSEQ multiplex PCR. Among about 130,000 clones, roughly 89% were seen once, and the ten largest hold 6.3%. The specimen was peripheral blood, collected on day 0 of AZD1222 vaccination. The receptors come from an adult in good health.

This sequence joins TRBV7-9 and TRBJ2-7, with a possible D match to TRBD2 (5 bases). The CDR3 runs to 17 residues. The germline V gene has CDR1 SEHNR and CDR2 FQNEAQ (reference sequence). With 5 bases removed from V and 3 bases from J, the gap between germline ends came to 23 bases. Here the CDR3 DNA reads TGTGCCAGCAGCCCCGCGTTCGCTTCCCGGGGTTACTACGAGCAGTACTTC. The encoded protein is CASSPAFASRGYYEQYF.

The chain is built from TRBV4-3 and TRBJ1-1; 9 bases line up with TRBD1. CDR3 length: 15 amino acids. Germline-derived CDR1 and CDR2 are LGHNA and YSLEER. V lost 4 bases, J lost 4 bases, and 7 bases stayed unmatched. Here the CDR3 DNA reads TGCGCCAGCAGCCCTCACGGGACAGGGCCCACTGAAGCTTTCTTT. Its translation: CASSPHGTGPTEAFF.

A single count supports this clone. V is TRBV7-9 and J is TRBJ1-1; TRBD1 agrees at 7 bases. This CDR3 contains 16 residues. In germline, CDR1 is SEHNR, CDR2 FQNEAQ (reference sequence). The trim removed 2 bases at V and 3 bases at J, leaving 9 bases unmatched. The CDR3 DNA sequence: TGTGCCAGCAGCTTAATAAAGGGGGCGCGGGACACTGAAGCTTTCTTT. Its translation: CASSLIKGARDTEAFF.

This sequence joins TRBV3-1 (or the pseudogene TRBV3-2) and TRBJ2-3, with no clear D. The CDR3 covers 17 residues. Germline CDR1 LGHDT, CDR2 YNNKEL (reference sequence). The germline V and J ends were trimmed by 4 bases and 4 bases, with 21 bases remaining between them. The DNA for the CDR3 is TGTGCCAGCAGCCCGAATGTCCTTTTTTGGGCTGCAGATACGCAGTATTTT. Translating gives CASSPNVLFWAADTQYF.

A remark on this clone: This CDR3 fails to terminate in the conserved phenylalanine or tryptophan, so it likely reflects a read error. The DNA is left out, because the CDR3 cannot be placed on it with certainty; the CDR3 is given as TCRdb lists it. This chain connects TRBV23-1 to TRBJ1-4. TRBV23-1 is noted as an ORF with a role that remains uncertain. A total of 12 residues make up the CDR3, ends included. CDR3 amino acids: CASSQSGFHTAS.

V gene TRBV5-8 combines with J gene TRBJ1-3, with D possibly matching TRBD1 (5 bases). V was clipped by 1 base and J by 3 bases, with 11 bases between them. The CDR3 is made up of 15 amino acids. The germline V gene has CDR1 SGHTS and CDR2 YDEGEE. CDR3 DNA: TGTGCCAGCAGCTTGATGGGGGGTTTTGGAAACACCATATATTTT. Its protein product is CASSLMGGFGNTIYF.

The gene calls are TRBV2 and TRBJ1-2; weak D call: TRBD1 (5 bases). The V end lost 7 bases, the J end lost 0 bases, and 9 bases lay between the germline ends. Germline V gives CDR1 SNHLY, CDR2 FYNNEI. This CDR3 contains 13 residues. CDR3 coding DNA: TGTGCCAGCAACCCGGACACTAACTATGGCTACACCTTC. Encoded protein: CASNPDTNYGYTF.

This chain links TRBV6-5 with TRBJ1-2; maybe TRBD1 (6 bases). The CDR3 sequence is 15 residues long. V was pared by 6 bases and J by 2 bases, with 16 bases between. The V gene's germline CDR1 is MNHEY and CDR2 SVGAGI. CDR3 nucleotides: TGTGCCAGCAGGGACAGCTCTTTAGGCAACTATGGCTACACCTTC. Protein sequence: CASRDSSLGNYGYTF.

The V gene is TRBV6-5, the J gene TRBJ1-1, with 8 nucleotides matching TRBD1. Trimming cost V 6 bases and J 6 bases; bases outside gene matches: 6. Looked up from germline, CDR1 is MNHEY and CDR2 is SVGAGI. The CDR3 runs 13 residues. The chain's CDR3 is CASRPGGSPEAFF. For the CDR3, the DNA is TGTGCCAGCAGGCCAGGGGGCAGTCCTGAAGCTTTCTTT.

The V call is TRBV2, the J call TRBJ1-4; possible D gene TRBD1, 6 bases. The germline gives CDR1 SNHLY, CDR2 FYNNEI. The CDR3 is 15 residues long. V was trimmed by 6 bases and J by 3 bases, leaving 14 bases between them. Written as DNA, the CDR3 is TGTGCCAGCAGGGCTACAGGGACGGCTAATGAAAAACTGTTTTTT. It translates to CASRATGTANEKLFF.

As DNA, the CDR3 is TGTGCCAGCAGCCAAGTTTCGCGGGGGGCTGAAGCTTTCTTT. As protein: CASSQVSRGAEAFF. V gene TRBV3-1 (or the pseudogene TRBV3-2) combines with J gene TRBJ1-1; perhaps TRBD1 as D (5 bases). V gave up 1 base and J gave up 6 bases, with 12 bases separating them. CDR1 is LGHDT, CDR2 YNNKEL, per germline (reference sequence). The CDR3 contains 14 residues.

V gene TRBV3-1 (or the pseudogene TRBV3-2) combines with J gene TRBJ2-3; unclear D gene. The V and J ends lost 4 bases and 1 base respectively, with 3 bases between them. Germline loops: CDR1 LGHDT, CDR2 YNNKEL (reference sequence). This CDR3 contains 12 residues. Here the CDR3 DNA reads TGTGCCAGCAGCCCTGGCACAGATACGCAGTATTTT. This codes for CASSPGTDTQYF.

Only one count was recorded for this clone. This CDR3 is CASSQMNTEAFF. Here the CDR3 DNA reads TGTGCCAGCTCACAGATGAACACTGAAGCTTTCTTT. V and J are TRBV18 and TRBJ1-1, with D uncertain. CDR3 length: 12 residues. V lost 4 bases and J lost 0, with 3 bases in between. The germline CDR1 and CDR2 sequences are KGHSH and LQKENI. Full variable domain (missing parts from reference TRBV18 and TRBJ1-1): NAGVMQNPRHLVRRRGQEARLRCSPMKGHSHVYWYRQLPEEGLKFMVYLQKENIIDESGMPKERFSAEFPKEGPSILRIQQVVRGDSAAYFCASSQMNTEAFFGQGTRLTVV.

A word on this clone: The identical CDR3 is also encoded by other nucleotide sequences in the sample. This rearrangement joins TRBV19 to TRBJ2-7, with TRBD1 identical over 7 bases. V dropped 6 bases and J dropped 4; count of bases not matched to a gene: 3. The CDR3 loop spans 12 amino acids. Germline V lookup: CDR1 LNHDA, CDR2 SQIVND (reference sequence). In nucleotides, the CDR3 is TGTGCCAGTAGCCCAGGGGGTTACGAGCAGTACTTC. This encodes CASSPGGYEQYF.